Below, 31 T cell receptor beta chains from the same sample are listed, as sequenced in a study of identical twins. MiXCR, run by TCRdb on the 5' RACE reads, gives a single entry per CDR3 protein. This sample carries about 260,000 distinct CDR3 sequences, about 7.3% of them seen once, and the ten largest clones take 3.5% to 4%. The same sample was also used in a study of yellow fever vaccine responses in identical twins.

Specimen: memory (CD45RO+) T cells sorted from blood. These receptor sequences come from a young woman in good health.

This clonotype occurred many times. The chain employs TRBV5-1 and TRBJ2-7; D might be TRBD2 (6 bases). Germline V gene lookup returns CDR1 SGHRS and CDR2 YFSETQ. Trimming took off 3 bases at V and 1 base at J, with 11 bases between the two ends. The CDR3 length is 14 residues. The CDR3 protein is CASSWEVLSYEQYF. DNA of the CDR3: TGCGCCAGCAGCTGGGAGGTCTTGTCCTACGAGCAGTACTTC.

The chain combines TRBV28 with TRBJ1-5; D unresolved. CDR1 and CDR2 from the germline V gene are MDHEN and SYDVKM. V was pared by 7 bases and J by 9 bases, with 19 bases between. This CDR3 spans 14 amino acids. In nucleotides, the CDR3 is TGTGCCAGCAAGTCGGCCAACCCGGGTTGGCCCCAGCATTTT. This gives the protein CASKSANPGWPQHF.

Worth noting for this clonotype: A read error may account for a junction end that differs from germline. The chain combines TRBV12-3 or TRBV12-4 with TRBJ2-6, with D tentatively TRBD1 (7 bases). This CDR3 comprises 18 residues. The chain's CDR3 is CASCFNVAGGGGANVLTF. CDR3 in DNA: TGTGCCAGCTGTTTCAACGTCGCAGGGGGAGGTGGGGCCAACGTCCTGACTTTC.

This clonotype came up many times. This chain connects TRBV28 to TRBJ1-6, with 9 positions matching TRBD1. The CDR3 runs to 16 residues. V trimming: 6 bases; J trimming: 5 bases; junction bases outside the gene matches: 8. Germline V gives CDR1 MDHEN, CDR2 SYDVKM. The CDR3 here is CASSSGQGFDNSPLHF. The CDR3 DNA is TGTGCCAGCAGCTCCGGACAGGGGTTCGATAATTCACCCCTCCACTTT.

This clonotype was counted at least ten times. The V and J genes are TRBV20-1 and TRBJ1-6; the match to TRBD1 covers 9 bases. Germline V gene lookup returns CDR1 DFQATT and CDR2 SNEGSKA (reference sequence). This CDR3 is 15 amino acids long. The trim removed 6 bases at V and 0 bases at J, leaving 3 bases unmatched. This CDR3 reads CSAGTGSSYNSPLHF. The CDR3 region has the DNA TGCAGTGCGGGGACAGGGAGCTCCTATAATTCACCCCTCCACTTT.

The rearrangement uses TRBV20-1 and TRBJ1-1; D perhaps matches TRBD1 (6 bases). The length of the CDR3 is 14 residues. The V gene's germline CDR1 is DFQATT and CDR2 SNEGSKA (reference sequence). Trimming stripped 0 bases from V and 1 base from J, with 9 bases between. The DNA for the CDR3 is TGCAGTGCTAGAGATGCAGGGGAGAACACTGAAGCTTTCTTT. Translated: CSARDAGENTEAFF.

This clonotype was counted a few times. The chain is built from TRBV20-1 and TRBJ2-7; TRBD2 matches 7 bases. This CDR3 region has 12 residues. The germline V gene encodes CDR1 DFQATT and CDR2 SNEGSKA (reference sequence). The junction had 2 bases not matched to a gene; V was cut back by 4 bases and J by 2 bases. CDR3 protein: CSAKGLTYEQYF. As DNA, the CDR3 is TGCAGTGCTAAGGGACTAACCTACGAGCAGTACTTC.

This clonotype was picked up many times. The chain employs TRBV9 and TRBJ1-4; D gene unclear. Germline CDR1 is SGDLS and CDR2 is YYNGEE. This CDR3 comprises 16 residues. Trimming took off 0 bases at V and 0 bases at J, with 9 bases between the two ends. The DNA of the CDR3 is TGTGCCAGCAGCGTAGGACACCTTACAACTAATGAAAAACTGTTTTTT. It yields the protein CASSVGHLTTNEKLFF.

This chain uses TRBV7-2 with TRBJ1-1; D is possibly TRBD1 (5 bases). Germline V gene lookup returns CDR1 SGHTA and CDR2 FQGNSA. V was pared by 1 base and J by 10 bases, with 10 bases between. The length of the CDR3 is 12 residues. DNA of the CDR3: TGTGCCAGCAGCTTAGAGAGGGGTTTAGCTTTCTTT. Translated, it gives CASSLERGLAFF.

V usage is TRBV7-9 and J usage is TRBJ2-1; a possible D gene is TRBD2 (6 bases). The V and J ends lost 1 base and 5 bases respectively, with 9 bases between them. CDR3 length: 14 amino acids. Germline-derived CDR1 and CDR2 are SEHNR and FQNEAQ (reference sequence). CDR3 residues: CASSLDGRHNEQFF. The CDR3 DNA follows: TGTGCCAGCAGCTTAGACGGGAGACACAATGAGCAGTTCTTC.

This clonotype has ten or more counts. The chain is built from TRBV12-3 or TRBV12-4 and TRBJ1-1, with unresolved D. Trimming took off 6 bases at V and 1 base at J, with 9 bases between the two ends. CDR3 length: 13 amino acids. The CDR3 nucleotides read TGTGCCAGCAGACCTGACAAGAACACTGAAGCTTTCTTT. This encodes CASRPDKNTEAFF.

This clonotype was seen repeatedly, ten times or more. The V gene is TRBV5-1, the J gene TRBJ2-5, with D possibly matching TRBD1 (6 bases). Per germline, CDR1 SGHRS and CDR2 YFSETQ. V was cut by 2 bases and J by 2 bases, with 10 bases left in between. CDR3 length: 14 amino acids. CDR3 bases: TGCGCCAGCAGCTTTGAACAGGGTCAAGAGACCCAGTACTTC. Residues: CASSFEQGQETQYF.

This clonotype was seen at least ten times. This sequence joins TRBV28 and TRBJ1-2; D gene unclear. The CDR3 is 14 residues long. V was shortened by 1 base and J by 5 bases, with 11 bases between the two germline ends. Germline V lookup: CDR1 MDHEN, CDR2 SYDVKM. The CDR3 loop is CASSLSNRLYGYTF. The CDR3 DNA reads as TGTGCCAGCAGTTTATCTAACAGACTATATGGCTACACCTTC.

This clonotype has a handful of counts. The chain combines TRBV25-1 with TRBJ2-1, with TRBD2 identical over 13 bases. Germline CDR1 and CDR2: MGHDK and SYGVNS. Trimming cost V 8 bases and J 8 bases; bases outside gene matches: 15. This CDR3 comprises 17 residues. CDR3 DNA: TGTGCCAGCGATCTGGGGGATAGGACTAGCGGGAGCTATGAGCAGTTCTTC. Translating it yields CASDLGDRTSGSYEQFF.

This clonotype has just a few counts. The rearrangement uses TRBV7-6 and TRBJ2-5; D uncertain. This CDR3 has 15 residues. V was pared by 4 bases and J by 4 bases, with 16 bases between. CDR1 and CDR2 from the germline V gene are SGHVS and FNYEAQ. The CDR3 bases are TGTGCCAGCAGCTGGTCCGATGGGCCAGGAGAGACCCAGTACTTC. Its translation is CASSWSDGPGETQYF. Full variable domain (remainder filled in from reference TRBV7-6 and TRBJ2-5): GAGVSQSPRYKVTKRGQDVALRCDPISGHVSLYWYRQALGQGPEFLTYFNYEAQQDKSGLPNDRFSAERPEGSISTLTIQRTEQRDSAMYRCASSWSDGPGETQYFGPGTRLLVL.

This clonotype occurred many times. This chain uses TRBV5-1 with TRBJ2-1; TRBD2 might be the D (6 bases). V was clipped by 5 bases and J by 7 bases, with 16 bases between them. Per the germline V gene, CDR1 is SGHRS and CDR2 is YFSETQ. The CDR3 sequence is 14 residues long. Written as DNA, the CDR3 is TGCGCCAGCAGGCTAGCTAGCGCTATGAATGAGCAGTTCTTC. Translation: CASRLASAMNEQFF.

The chain joins TRBV12-5 to TRBJ2-5, with D possibly being TRBD2 (7 bases). V lost 7 bases and J lost 5, with 20 bases in between. The CDR3 has 15 residues. The V gene's germline CDR1 is LGHNT and CDR2 FRNRAP. The CDR3 DNA follows: TGTGCTAGTGCCACCTTCGGGGGGCTTGGGGAGACCCAGTACTTC. Protein product: CASATFGGLGETQYF. The full variable domain, rest sourced from reference TRBV12-5 and TRBJ2-5, is DARVTQTPRHKVTEMGQEVTMRCQPILGHNTVFWYRQTMMQGLELLAYFRNRAPLDDSGMPKDRFSAEMPDATLATLKIQPSEPRDSAVYFCASATFGGLGETQYFGPGTRLLVL.

This clonotype was picked up a small number of times. The CDR3 spells CASSHGRGNQPQHF. The CDR3 nucleotides are TGTGCCAGCAGCCACGGCAGGGGCAATCAGCCCCAGCATTTT. The chain uses TRBV3-1 and TRBJ1-5; TRBD1 might be the D (5 bases). Germline V CDR1 and CDR2: LGHDT, YNNKEL (reference sequence). The CDR3 has 14 amino acids. V gave up 3 bases and J gave up 2 bases, with 8 bases separating them. Together with reference TRBV3-1 and TRBJ1-5, the CDR3 gives the full variable domain: DTAVSQTPKYLVTQMGNDKSIKCEQNLGHDTMYWYKQDSKKFLKIMFSYNNKELIINETVPNRFSPKSPDKAHLNLHINSLELGDSAVYFCASSHGRGNQPQHFGDGTRLSIL.

The chain joins TRBV18 to TRBJ1-5; TRBD1 is a possible D gene (6 bases). This CDR3 comprises 16 residues. Trimming shortened V by 2 bases and J by 0 bases, and 11 bases separated the two germline ends. Germline V gene sequence: CDR1 KGHSH, CDR2 LQKENI. This CDR3 is CASSPNSGASNQPQHF. CDR3 nucleotide sequence: TGTGCCAGCTCACCAAATTCGGGGGCTAGCAATCAGCCCCAGCATTTT.

This clonotype was counted only a few times. The rearrangement joins TRBV6-2 or TRBV6-3 to TRBJ2-5; 10 nucleotides line up with TRBD2. The CDR3 has 18 residues. Germline CDR1 MNHEY, CDR2 SVGEGT. The ends lost 5 bases at V and 0 bases at J; junction bases unmatched: 12. CDR3 sequence: CASSPLPSSGGNQETQYF. The CDR3 coding sequence is TGTGCCAGCAGTCCCCTCCCGAGTAGCGGGGGGAACCAAGAGACCCAGTACTTC.

This clonotype was recorded at least ten times. V and J are TRBV20-1 and TRBJ1-1; possible D gene TRBD1, 6 bases. V dropped 3 bases and J dropped 4 bases, with 21 bases sitting between them. Germline V gives CDR1 DFQATT, CDR2 SNEGSKA (reference sequence). This CDR3 is built from 16 residues. The CDR3 here is CSARKRSGTPSTEAFF. CDR3 nucleotides: TGCAGTGCTAGGAAACGGTCCGGGACACCATCCACTGAAGCTTTCTTT.

The chain is built from TRBV9 and TRBJ1-1; the match to TRBD1 covers 8 bases. Looked up from germline, CDR1 is SGDLS and CDR2 is YYNGEE. The CDR3 contains 16 residues. V shed 0 bases and J 5 bases; nucleotides not matched to a gene: 9. The CDR3 region has the DNA TGTGCCAGCAGCGTAGAGGGCAGGGGGCACCCAACTGAAGCTTTCTTT. Encoded protein: CASSVEGRGHPTEAFF. The complete variable domain, with remaining parts taken from reference TRBV9 and TRBJ1-1, reads DSGVTQTPKHLITATGQRVTLRCSPRSGDLSVYWYQQSLDQGLQFLIQYYNGEERAKGNILERFSAQQFPDLHSELNLSSLELGDSALYFCASSVEGRGHPTEAFFGQGTRLTVV.

This sequence joins TRBV20-1 and TRBJ2-1; TRBD2 agrees at 13 bases. Trimming cost V 3 bases and J 6 bases; bases outside gene matches: 2. The CDR3 loop spans 14 amino acids. The V gene's germline CDR1 is DFQATT and CDR2 SNEGSKA (reference sequence). The CDR3 nucleotides are TGCAGTGCTAGGGGACTAGCGGGAATCAATGAGCAGTTCTTC. Encoded protein: CSARGLAGINEQFF.

This clonotype was detected ten times or more. The genes are TRBV6-5 and TRBJ2-1; a possible D gene is TRBD2 (5 bases). The CDR3 covers 11 residues. Germline CDR1 MNHEY, CDR2 SVGAGI. V was cut by 2 bases and J by 10 bases, with 6 bases left in between. The CDR3 bases are TGTGCCAGCAGTTACCGGGGAGAGCAGTTCTTC. Translating it yields CASSYRGEQFF.

The chain carries TRBV10-3 and TRBJ2-2; perhaps TRBD1 as D (7 bases). The ends were cut back, 5 bases at V and 3 bases at J, with 16 bases in the middle. The germline V gene has CDR1 ENHRY and CDR2 SYGVKD. CDR3 length: 16 amino acids. The CDR3 DNA is TGTGCCATCAGTAAAGGGGGGACAGATGACACCGGGGAGCTGTTTTTT. Protein: CAISKGGTDDTGELFF.

The chain combines TRBV20-1 with TRBJ1-6; D not certain. The CDR3 runs 15 residues. Trimming pared 4 bases from V and 0 bases from J, leaving 10 bases between. The germline V gene encodes CDR1 DFQATT and CDR2 SNEGSKA (reference sequence). CDR3 protein: CSATIQSSYNSPLHF. The CDR3 DNA reads as TGCAGTGCTACAATACAGAGCTCCTATAATTCACCCCTCCACTTT.

The V gene is TRBV12-5, the J gene TRBJ2-1; TRBD1 agrees at 9 bases. This CDR3 contains 14 residues. Germline trimming cut 10 bases from V and 7 bases from J; bases unmatched to any gene: 11. Germline CDR1 LGHNT, CDR2 FRNRAP. CDR3 residues: CAIGPDRGRNEQFF. The CDR3 nucleotides read TGTGCTATAGGCCCGGACAGGGGTCGGAATGAGCAGTTCTTC.

This clonotype was counted between two and nine times. The rearrangement uses TRBV27 and TRBJ2-7, with D maybe TRBD2 (7 bases). CDR1 and CDR2 (germline): MNHEY, SMNVEV (reference sequence). Trimming removed 5 bases from V and 3 bases from J, with 17 bases in between. The CDR3 loop spans 15 amino acids. The DNA of the CDR3 is TGTGCCAGCAGTCCCCTAGGGGGGGAGTTCTACGAGCAGTACTTC. Its translation: CASSPLGGEFYEQYF.

For the CDR3, the DNA is TGTGCCAGCAGTTCCAATTGGCAGGGTATAGGTGGCTACACCTTC. Protein product: CASSSNWQGIGGYTF. The V call is TRBV6-4, the J call TRBJ1-2, with D possibly matching TRBD1 (5 bases). CDR3 length: 15 amino acids. Germline V gives CDR1 MRHNA, CDR2 SNTAGT. Trimming stripped 5 bases from V and 7 bases from J, with 20 bases between.

The table lists this clonotype with a few counts. The rearrangement joins TRBV7-4 to TRBJ2-7, with TRBD1 matching over 7 bases. Trimming took 5 bases from V and 2 from J; bases not matched to a gene: 6. Germline V gene lookup returns CDR1 SGHVT and CDR2 SQSDAQ. This CDR3 is built from 14 residues. The CDR3 region has the DNA TGTGCCAGCAGCGGCAGACAGGGAACCTACGAGCAGTACGTC. This sequence encodes CASSGRQGTYEQYV.

This clonotype was observed many times. The chain employs TRBV28 and TRBJ2-1; 8 bases match TRBD2. Germline V gene sequence: CDR1 MDHEN, CDR2 SYDVKM. This CDR3 region has 15 residues. The V and J ends lost 6 bases and 4 bases, in that order; junction bases with no gene match: 8. The CDR3 region is CASRPGGGKYNEQFF. Here the CDR3 DNA reads TGTGCCAGCAGACCTGGCGGGGGGAAATACAATGAGCAGTTCTTC.